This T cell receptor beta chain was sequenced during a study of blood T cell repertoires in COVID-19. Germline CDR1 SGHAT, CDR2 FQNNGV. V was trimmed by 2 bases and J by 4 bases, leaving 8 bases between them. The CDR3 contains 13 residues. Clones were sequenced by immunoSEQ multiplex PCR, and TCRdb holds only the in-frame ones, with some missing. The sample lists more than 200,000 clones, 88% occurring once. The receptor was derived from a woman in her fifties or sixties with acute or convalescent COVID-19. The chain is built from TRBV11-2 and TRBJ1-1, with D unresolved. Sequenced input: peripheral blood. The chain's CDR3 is CASSLSVATEAFF. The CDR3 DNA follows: TGTGCCAGCAGCTTATCTGTGGCCACTGAAGCTTTCTTT.